A single count supports the clone carrying this T cell receptor beta chain. The antigen is not known. V was pared by 6 bases and J by 1 base, with 9 bases between. The CDR3 totals 13 residues. These data come from a study of T cell responses to AZD1222 COVID-19 vaccine. General study findings and limits: Spike-specific TCR breadth rose after two AZD1222 doses, and depth rose as well.

Profiling relied on immunoSEQ multiplex PCR, and the TCRdb table lists in-frame clones only, not all of them. The table lists some 190,000 clones, 80% to 90% of them singletons. The input for sequencing was peripheral blood, taken on day 0 of AZD1222 vaccination. The origin of this receptor is an adult in good health. The gene calls are TRBV12-3 or TRBV12-4 and TRBJ1-1; D not resolved. In DNA, the CDR3 is TGTGCCAGCAGGAAATCCGGGAACACTGAAGCTTTCTTT. Translating it yields CASRKSGNTEAFF.